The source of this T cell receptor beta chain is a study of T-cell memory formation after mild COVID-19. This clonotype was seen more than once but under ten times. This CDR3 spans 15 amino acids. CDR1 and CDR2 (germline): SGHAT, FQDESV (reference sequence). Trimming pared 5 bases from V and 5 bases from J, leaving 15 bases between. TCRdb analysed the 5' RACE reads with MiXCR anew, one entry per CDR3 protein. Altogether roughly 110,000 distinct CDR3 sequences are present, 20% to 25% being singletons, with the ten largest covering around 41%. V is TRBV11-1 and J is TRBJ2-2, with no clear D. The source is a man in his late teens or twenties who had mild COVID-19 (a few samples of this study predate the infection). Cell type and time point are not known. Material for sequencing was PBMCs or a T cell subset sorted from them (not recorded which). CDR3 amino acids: CASSPVGGQTGELFF. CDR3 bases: TGTGCCAGCAGCCCCGTCGGCGGTCAGACCGGGGAGCTGTTTTTT.